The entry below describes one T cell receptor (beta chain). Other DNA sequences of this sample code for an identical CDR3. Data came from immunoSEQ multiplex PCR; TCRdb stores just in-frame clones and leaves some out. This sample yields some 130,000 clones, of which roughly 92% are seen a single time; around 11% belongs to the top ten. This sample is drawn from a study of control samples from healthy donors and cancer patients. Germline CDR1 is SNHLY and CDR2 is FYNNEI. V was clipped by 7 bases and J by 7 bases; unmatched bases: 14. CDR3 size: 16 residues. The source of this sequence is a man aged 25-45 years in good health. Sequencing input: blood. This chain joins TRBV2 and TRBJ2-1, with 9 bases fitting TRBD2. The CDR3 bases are TGTGCCAGCACCAAGGCGACTAGCGGAGGGGGGAATGAGCAGTTCTTC. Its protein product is CASTKATSGGGNEQFF.